The 27 T cell receptor beta chains below all came from one sample that was sequenced in a study of T-cell reconstitution after alpha-beta-depleted transplantation in children. Unique molecular identifiers featured in how the TCRbeta library was prepared. MiXCR, run by TCRdb on the PCR reads, gives a single entry per CDR3 protein. The table shows approximately 510,000 distinct CDR3 sequences, with about 18% occurring only once. Sequenced here: PBMCs from the stem cell graft donor, sampled from the stem cell graft. All receptors come from a human donor who donated a stem cell graft to a child with acute lymphoblastic leukemia.

This clonotype was observed at least ten times. J is TRBJ2-3 and V is TRBV2; D not resolved. CDR1 is SNHLY and CDR2 is FYNNEI in the germline V gene. CDR3 size: 11 residues. V lost 0 bases, J lost 5 bases, and 0 bases lay in between. The CDR3 spells CASSEADTQYF. The DNA of the CDR3 is TGTGCCAGCAGTGAAGCAGATACGCAGTATTTT.

The chain couples TRBV23-1 to TRBJ2-4; 7 bases are shared with TRBD1. TRBV23-1 is an open reading frame whose function is uncertain. Trimming took 4 bases from V and 1 from J; bases not matched to a gene: 13. CDR3 length equals 18 residues. As DNA, the CDR3 is TGCGCCAGCAGTCGAAACAGGGGCCTTAGGCGGGCCAAAAACATTCAGTACTTC. This translates into CASSRNRGLRRAKNIQYF.

V and J are TRBV20-1 and TRBJ2-5; no firm D call. There are 12 residues in the CDR3. Germline loops: CDR1 DFQATT, CDR2 SNEGSKA (reference sequence). V was clipped by 5 bases and J by 5 bases, with 12 bases between them. The CDR3 DNA reads TGCAGTGCTGCTCATCAGTGGGAGACCCAGTACTTC. This translates into CSAAHQWETQYF.

The chain employs TRBV9 and TRBJ2-1, with D possibly TRBD1 on 6 matching bases. The ends were cut back, 3 bases at V and 0 bases at J, with 16 bases in the middle. Germline V gives CDR1 SGDLS, CDR2 YYNGEE. The CDR3 has 17 amino acids. The DNA of the CDR3 is TGTGCCAGCAGCGGATCAGGGGTGGGCACCTCCTACAATGAGCAGTTCTTC. Protein sequence: CASSGSGVGTSYNEQFF.

This clonotype was seen only a few times. The V and J genes are TRBV12-3 or TRBV12-4 and TRBJ1-5; D not resolved. With 7 bases removed from V and 0 bases from J, the gap between germline ends came to 10 bases. The length of the CDR3 is 14 residues. The chain's CDR3 is CASKARVSNQPQHF. CDR3 DNA sequence: TGTGCCAGCAAGGCAAGGGTTAGCAATCAGCCCCAGCATTTT.

This clonotype was counted ten times or more. V usage is TRBV5-5 and J usage is TRBJ1-3, with TRBD1 matching 9 bases. Germline lookup yields CDR1 SGHKS and CDR2 YYEKEE (reference sequence). The CDR3 length is 12 residues. Written as DNA, the CDR3 is TGTGGGACAGGGGCCTCTGGAAACACCATATATTTT. This translates into CGTGASGNTIYF.

This clonotype showed up just a few times. V and J are TRBV29-1 and TRBJ1-2; unclear D gene. V lost 4 bases and J 6 bases, leaving 15 bases between the germline ends. The CDR3 has 13 residues. CDR1 and CDR2 from the germline V gene are SQVTM and ANQGSEA. This CDR3 is CSVAQMAGDGYTF. CDR3 DNA sequence: TGCAGCGTTGCTCAAATGGCTGGGGATGGCTACACCTTC.

The chain links TRBV20-1 to TRBJ2-3, with no clear D. This CDR3 region has 13 residues. Deletions cut 0 bases from V and 8 bases from J, with 12 bases between. Germline V gene lookup returns CDR1 DFQATT and CDR2 SNEGSKA (reference sequence). The CDR3: CSARETELSTQYF. CDR3 DNA sequence: TGCAGTGCTAGAGAGACGGAGTTGTCTACGCAGTATTTT.

This clonotype was counted many times. The chain joins TRBV10-2 to TRBJ2-7; TRBD1 might be the D (5 bases). The CDR3 is 11 residues long. Looked up from germline, CDR1 is WSHSY and CDR2 is SAAADI. The V end lost 8 bases, the J end lost 2 bases, and 7 bases lay between the germline ends. CDR3 nucleotide sequence: TGCGCCAGCTCAGGGCCCTACGAGCAGTACTTC. Its translation is CASSGPYEQYF.

The chain is built from TRBV7-3 and TRBJ2-3; TRBD2 agrees at 11 bases. Germline assignment: CDR1 SGHTA and CDR2 FQGTGA. V gave up 5 bases and J gave up 3 bases; unmatched junction bases: 10. The CDR3 runs to 17 residues. In DNA, the CDR3 is TGTGCCAGCAGCATCGAAGGACTAGCGGGTAGGACAGATACGCAGTATTTT. Translated: CASSIEGLAGRTDTQYF.

On this clonotype itself: Compared with germline, one end of the junction differs, possibly owing to a read error. The chain links TRBV7-3 to TRBJ2-3; D remains unclear. The CDR3 consists of 13 residues. Germline-derived CDR1 and CDR2 are SGHTA and FQGTGA. CDR3 in DNA: TGTGCCGGCAGCTGGGTGGTGGCAGATACGCAGTATTTT. It specifies CAGSWVVADTQYF.

The V call is TRBV27, the J call TRBJ1-4, with a possible D match to TRBD1 (5 bases). The CDR3 totals 13 residues. V lost 3 bases and J 8 bases, leaving 10 bases between the germline ends. Germline V lookup: CDR1 MNHEY, CDR2 SMNVEV (reference sequence). In DNA form, the CDR3 reads TGTGCCAGCAGTTTTGCGGGACTAGAAAAACTGTTTTTT. This encodes CASSFAGLEKLFF.

This clonotype was seen a few times. V is TRBV16 and J is TRBJ2-1, with TRBD2 identical over 7 bases. V shed 1 base, J shed 6 bases, and the junction held 6 bases outside the gene matches. In germline, CDR1 is KGHSY, CDR2 FQNENV. The CDR3 loop spans 15 amino acids. In DNA form, the CDR3 reads TGTGCCAGCAGCCAATTGTGGGAGGGCACCAATGAGCAGTTCTTC. It specifies CASSQLWEGTNEQFF.

The chain joins TRBV27 to TRBJ1-2; 9 bases align to TRBD1. The germline gives CDR1 MNHEY, CDR2 SMNVEV (reference sequence). With V trimmed by 6 bases and J by 8 bases, 16 bases remained unmatched. This CDR3 is built from 16 residues. The CDR3 protein is CASRILQGARMGGYTF. CDR3 DNA sequence: TGTGCCAGCAGAATATTACAGGGGGCTCGCATGGGGGGCTACACCTTC.

This clonotype came up many times. The chain employs TRBV5-1 and TRBJ2-1; a possible D gene is TRBD2 (6 bases). The CDR3 is 16 amino acids. V gave up 0 bases and J gave up 0 bases, with 10 bases separating them. In germline, CDR1 is SGHRS, CDR2 YFSETQ. CDR3 coding DNA: TGCGCCAGCAGCTTGGGCCTAGCGAACTCCTACAATGAGCAGTTCTTC. It yields the protein CASSLGLANSYNEQFF. Full variable domain (remainder filled in from reference TRBV5-1 and TRBJ2-1): KAGVTQTPRYLIKTRGQQVTLSCSPISGHRSVSWYQQTPGQGLQFLFEYFSETQRNKGNFPGRFSGRQFSNSRSEMNVSTLELGDSALYLCASSLGLANSYNEQFFGPGTRLTVL.

This clonotype occurred a few times. The chain recombines TRBV5-1 with TRBJ1-2; D not resolved. Between the trimmed V and J ends, which lost 0 bases and 0 bases, there was a span of 9 bases. Germline CDR1 is SGHRS and CDR2 is YFSETQ. There are 15 residues in the CDR3. The CDR3 is CASSLAPVSNYGYTF. The CDR3 DNA reads as TGCGCCAGCAGCTTGGCCCCAGTATCTAACTATGGCTACACCTTC.

In this sample, this clonotype turned up a few times. V gene TRBV6-2 or TRBV6-3 combines with J gene TRBJ1-5; D remains unclear. The germline V and J ends were trimmed by 2 bases and 7 bases, with 6 bases remaining between them. The CDR3 extends over 12 amino acids. Germline V CDR1 and CDR2: MNHEY, SVGEGT. The CDR3 region has the DNA TGTGCCAGCAGTTACCCAACCCAGCCCCAGCATTTT. This codes for CASSYPTQPQHF.

This clonotype has a handful of counts. The CDR3 bases are TGTGCCTGGAGTACGGGGACAGGGCTGGGCAATGAAGCTTTCTTT. Its protein product is CAWSTGTGLGNEAFF. The rearrangement uses TRBV30 and TRBJ1-1; 9 positions agree with TRBD1. CDR1 is GTSNPN and CDR2 is SVGIG in the germline V gene (reference sequence). The V gene end was trimmed by 2 bases and the J gene end by 7 bases; junction bases not matched to a gene: 11. There are 15 residues in the CDR3.

This clonotype was seen more than once but under ten times. This sequence joins TRBV27 and TRBJ2-7; the match to TRBD2 covers 7 bases. Germline V CDR1 and CDR2: MNHEY, SMNVEV (reference sequence). The J segment lost 5 bases and the V segment lost 5 bases, leaving 6 bases of the junction unmatched. This CDR3 is 13 amino acids long. The CDR3 here is CASSPFGLDEQYF. The CDR3 DNA reads as TGTGCCAGCAGTCCCTTCGGACTAGACGAGCAGTACTTC.

The chain joins TRBV20-1 to TRBJ2-7; 7 nucleotides line up with TRBD2. The J segment lost 7 bases and the V segment lost 5 bases, leaving 14 bases of the junction unmatched. The CDR3 totals 14 residues. Germline V lookup: CDR1 DFQATT, CDR2 SNEGSKA (reference sequence). The CDR3 coding sequence is TGCAGTGCTTGCGACTCCGGGACTATGGTTGAGCAGTACTTC. Protein product: CSACDSGTMVEQYF.

The chain joins TRBV9 to TRBJ2-1; TRBD1 is a possible D gene (6 bases). V dropped 4 bases and J dropped 2 bases, with 13 bases sitting between them. The CDR3 has 15 residues. The germline V gene has CDR1 SGDLS and CDR2 YYNGEE. CDR3 sequence reads: CASSIQGPAYNEQFF. In DNA, the CDR3 is TGTGCCAGCAGCATTCAGGGGCCGGCCTACAATGAGCAGTTCTTC.

V usage is TRBV11-2 and J usage is TRBJ1-2; D is unclear. The CDR3 is 16 residues long. Germline V CDR1 and CDR2: SGHAT, FQNNGV. Between the trimmed V and J ends, which lost 4 bases and 8 bases, there was a span of 23 bases. The CDR3 here is CASSSLRKRPLLGYTF. The CDR3 coding sequence is TGTGCCAGCAGCTCCCTTAGGAAGAGGCCGCTATTAGGCTACACCTTC. The complete variable domain, with remaining parts taken from reference TRBV11-2 and TRBJ1-2, reads EAGVAQSPRYKIIEKRQSVAFWCNPISGHATLYWYQQILGQGPKLLIQFQNNGVVDDSQLPKDRFSAERLKGVDSTLKIQPAKLEDSAVYLCASSSLRKRPLLGYTFGSGTRLTVV.

This clonotype was observed a few times. The rearrangement links TRBV2 to TRBJ2-1, with no clear D. The V end was cut by 8 bases, the J end by 2 bases, with 7 bases between. The CDR3 has 12 residues. Per germline, CDR1 SNHLY and CDR2 FYNNEI. CDR3 nucleotide sequence: TGTGCCAGCGCAACCCCCTACAATGAGCAGTTCTTC. It specifies CASATPYNEQFF.

The chain recombines TRBV15 with TRBJ2-2; D not certain. CDR3 length equals 16 residues. V gave up 4 bases and J gave up 0 bases, with 12 bases separating them. Per the germline V gene, CDR1 is LNHNV and CDR2 is YYDKDF (reference sequence). CDR3 sequence (DNA): TGTGCCACCAGCATCTACATTCCAACGAACACCGGGGAGCTGTTTTTT. It specifies CATSIYIPTNTGELFF.

This clonotype was counted a few times. The J gene is TRBJ2-7, the V gene TRBV20-1; 12 bases agree with TRBD2. With V trimmed by 0 bases and J by 2 bases, 2 bases remained unmatched. The length of the CDR3 is 15 residues. The germline gives CDR1 DFQATT, CDR2 SNEGSKA (reference sequence). CDR3 sequence (DNA): TGCAGTGCTAGAGACGGACTAGCGGGGACCTACGAGCAGTACTTC. Protein product: CSARDGLAGTYEQYF.

This clonotype was recorded at least ten times. This chain connects TRBV5-1 to TRBJ2-3; no clear D. The V end lost 4 bases, the J end lost 2 bases, and 14 bases lay between the germline ends. CDR3 length: 15 residues. The germline V gene has CDR1 SGHRS and CDR2 YFSETQ. CDR3: CASSPYVITTDTQYF. The CDR3 bases are TGCGCCAGCAGCCCATACGTGATAACCACAGATACGCAGTATTTT.

This clonotype was picked up a small number of times. The chain combines TRBV12-3 or TRBV12-4 with TRBJ2-5, with TRBD1 as a possible D gene (7 bases). This CDR3 is 15 amino acids long. The V end was cut by 10 bases, the J end by 5 bases, with 23 bases between. Written as DNA, the CDR3 is TGTGCCACCATAAATCGGGGCAGGGGGGAGGAGACCCAGTACTTC. This encodes CATINRGRGEETQYF.